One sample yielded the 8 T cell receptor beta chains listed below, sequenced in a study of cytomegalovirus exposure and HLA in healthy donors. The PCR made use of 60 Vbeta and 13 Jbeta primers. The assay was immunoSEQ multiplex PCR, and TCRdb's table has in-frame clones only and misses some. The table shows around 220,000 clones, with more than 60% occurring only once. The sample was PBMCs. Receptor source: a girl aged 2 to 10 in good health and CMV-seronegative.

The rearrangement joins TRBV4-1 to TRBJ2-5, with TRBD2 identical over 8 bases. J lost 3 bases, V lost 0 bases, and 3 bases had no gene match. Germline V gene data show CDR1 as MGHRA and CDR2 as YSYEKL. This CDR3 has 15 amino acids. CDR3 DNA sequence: TGCGCCAGCAGCCAAGAGTCAGCGGGAGAAGAGACCCAGTACTTC. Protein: CASSQESAGEETQYF.

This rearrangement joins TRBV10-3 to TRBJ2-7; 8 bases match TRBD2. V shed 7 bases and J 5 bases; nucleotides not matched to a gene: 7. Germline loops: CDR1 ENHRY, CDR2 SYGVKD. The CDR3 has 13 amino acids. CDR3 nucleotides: TGTGCCATCACTGGGACTAGTGTAAACGAGCAGTACTTC. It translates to CAITGTSVNEQYF.

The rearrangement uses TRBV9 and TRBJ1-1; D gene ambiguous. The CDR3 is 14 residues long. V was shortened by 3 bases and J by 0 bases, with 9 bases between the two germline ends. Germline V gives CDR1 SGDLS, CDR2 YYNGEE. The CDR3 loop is CASSALSVNTEAFF. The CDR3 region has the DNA TGTGCCAGCAGCGCCCTTTCAGTGAACACTGAAGCTTTCTTT.

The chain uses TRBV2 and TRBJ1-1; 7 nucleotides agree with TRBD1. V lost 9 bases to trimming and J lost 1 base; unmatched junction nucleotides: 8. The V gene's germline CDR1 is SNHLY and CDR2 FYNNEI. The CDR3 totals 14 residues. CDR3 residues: CARQGIVGNTEAFF. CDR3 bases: TGTGCCAGACAGGGGATTGTGGGGAACACTGAAGCTTTCTTT.

DNA for the CDR3: TGTGCCAGCAAGGCCGAATCAGGGGTCGGGGAGCTGTTTTTT. This codes for CASKAESGVGELFF. The V and J genes are TRBV6-1 and TRBJ2-2, with D tentatively TRBD1 (6 bases). V lost 7 bases and J 7 bases, leaving 16 bases between the germline ends. Germline V gives CDR1 MNHNS, CDR2 SASEGT. This CDR3 has 14 amino acids.

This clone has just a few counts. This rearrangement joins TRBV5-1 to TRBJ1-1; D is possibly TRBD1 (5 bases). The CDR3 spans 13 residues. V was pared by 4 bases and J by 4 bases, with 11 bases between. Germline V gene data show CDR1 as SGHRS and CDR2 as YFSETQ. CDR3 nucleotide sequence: TGCGCCAGCAGCCTGACAGACACCACTGAAGCTTTCTTT. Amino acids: CASSLTDTTEAFF.

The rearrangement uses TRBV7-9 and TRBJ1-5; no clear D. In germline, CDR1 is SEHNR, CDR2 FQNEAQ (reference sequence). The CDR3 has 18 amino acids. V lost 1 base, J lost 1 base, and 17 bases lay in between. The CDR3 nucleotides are TGTGCCAGCAGCTTAGAGATAGTAGCGGGATGGAGCAATCAGCCCCAGCATTTT. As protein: CASSLEIVAGWSNQPQHF.

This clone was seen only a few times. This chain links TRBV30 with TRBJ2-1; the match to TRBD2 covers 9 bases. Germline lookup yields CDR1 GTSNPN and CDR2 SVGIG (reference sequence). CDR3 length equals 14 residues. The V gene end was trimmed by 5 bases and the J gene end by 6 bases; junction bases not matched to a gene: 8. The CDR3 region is CAWDSGSLRNEQFF. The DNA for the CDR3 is TGTGCCTGGGATAGCGGGAGTCTCCGCAATGAGCAGTTCTTC.